The rows below give T cell receptor beta chains drawn from one sample of a study of blood T cell repertoires in COVID-19. Method: immunoSEQ multiplex PCR; TCRdb's copy keeps in-frame clones and lacks some. This table holds almost 250,000 clones, more than 70% found once. What was sequenced was peripheral blood. The receptors here all came from a woman of 80 years or more with COVID-19, enrolled during active disease. Both conserved end residues are part of each CDR3.

cdr3_aa: CASSVAPDGSPLHF; v_call: TRBV9; j_call: TRBJ1-6
cdr3_aa: CATSALGELFF; v_call: TRBV24-1; j_call: TRBJ2-2
cdr3_aa: CASSNLGVGANVLTF; v_call: TRBV11-1; j_call: TRBJ2-6
cdr3_aa: CASRGQGSSYNEQFF; v_call: TRBV6-5; j_call: TRBJ2-1
cdr3_aa: CASNSGWNSLYNSPLHF; v_call: TRBV19; j_call: TRBJ1-6
cdr3_aa: CASSPSGSRTEAFF; v_call: TRBV6-6; j_call: TRBJ1-1
cdr3_aa: CASTYRVIQTQKLFF; v_call: TRBV6-6; j_call: TRBJ1-4
cdr3_aa: CASSPRLSLYGYTF; v_call: TRBV5-1; j_call: TRBJ1-2
cdr3_aa: CASSGDPVFTQYF; v_call: TRBV11-2; j_call: TRBJ2-3
cdr3_aa: CASSTPGDSNQPQHF; v_call: TRBV19; j_call: TRBJ1-5